A selection of T cell receptor beta chains follows, all from one sample in a study of graft-versus-host responses after intestinal transplantation. Data came from immunoSEQ multiplex PCR; TCRdb stores just in-frame clones and leaves some out. Of tens of thousands of clones in the sample, 88% were seen once. These receptors have no identified antigens. This specimen consisted of unstimulated CD4+ T cells sorted from spleen or lymph node cells, obtained before transplant. The receptors shown here come from a human donor who was the organ donor for an intestinal transplant. CDR3s leave out the opening cysteine and the closing phenylalanine or tryptophan. The order of the fields is J gene, V gene, CDR3 protein.

j_gene: TRBJ1-1
v_gene: TRBV4-2
CDR3aa: ASSQDRYRTTEAF

j_gene: TRBJ1-2
v_gene: TRBV29-1
CDR3aa: SVEAYYGYT

j_gene: TRBJ2-3
v_gene: TRBV4-2
CDR3aa: ASSQEKVSGGRSTDTQY

j_gene: TRBJ2-3
v_gene: TRBV5-4
CDR3aa: ASSAWDSADTQY

j_gene: TRBJ2-3
v_gene: TRBV7-8
CDR3aa: ASSALSLGTDTQY

j_gene: TRBJ2-2
v_gene: TRBV7-6
CDR3aa: ASSSLIGTSGSNTGELF

j_gene: TRBJ2-5
v_gene: TRBV27
CDR3aa: ASSARDPKRGETQY

j_gene: TRBJ1-4
v_gene: TRBV9
CDR3aa: ASSRGVREKLF

j_gene: TRBJ2-2
v_gene: TRBV7-3
CDR3aa: ASSEVNTGELF

j_gene: TRBJ2-7
v_gene: TRBV19
CDR3aa: ASSGLAGVPYEQY

j_gene: TRBJ1-5
v_gene: TRBV28
CDR3aa: ASSPTPGRPQH

j_gene: TRBJ1-5
v_gene: TRBV28
CDR3aa: ASSSGQAPSAQH

j_gene: TRBJ2-1
v_gene: TRBV7-8
CDR3aa: ASSLVGGGHNEQF

j_gene: TRBJ1-2
v_gene: TRBV7-2
CDR3aa: ASSFMTGQFYGYT

j_gene: TRBJ2-7
v_gene: TRBV7-2
CDR3aa: ASSSSTSGRARQY

j_gene: TRBJ1-3
v_gene: TRBV2
CDR3aa: ASRVGSGGNTIY

j_gene: TRBJ2-7
v_gene: TRBV2
CDR3aa: AIRGGEQY

j_gene: TRBJ2-5
v_gene: TRBV4-2
CDR3aa: ASSQDSVQTQY

j_gene: .
v_gene: TRBV5-6
CDR3aa: ASSSDQGLYEQY

j_gene: TRBJ2-2
v_gene: TRBV27
CDR3aa: ASSLITSGSNGELF

j_gene: TRBJ2-5
v_gene: TRBV4-1
CDR3aa: ASSLTGLETQY

j_gene: TRBJ1-5
v_gene: TRBV5-6
CDR3aa: ASSLKEGEPQH

j_gene: TRBJ1-2
v_gene: TRBV7-3
CDR3aa: ASSLRQGYGYT

j_gene: TRBJ2-3
v_gene: TRBV7-9
CDR3aa: ASSPTRIRTDTQY

j_gene: TRBJ2-7
v_gene: TRBV27
CDR3aa: ASTKYRGAAYEQY

j_gene: TRBJ2-1
v_gene: TRBV6-5
CDR3aa: ASAGNRGGQF

j_gene: TRBJ2-3
v_gene: TRBV7-6
CDR3aa: ASSLGSGGGTDTQY

j_gene: TRBJ2-1
v_gene: TRBV21-1
CDR3aa: ASTLKAGANEQF

j_gene: TRBJ2-4
v_gene: TRBV6-1
CDR3aa: ATREGGGSYIQY

j_gene: TRBJ2-2
v_gene: TRBV9
CDR3aa: ASSVDGSSGGATGELF

j_gene: TRBJ2-3
v_gene: TRBV5-4
CDR3aa: ASSLLMLAGKTDTQY

j_gene: TRBJ2-3
v_gene: TRBV7-2
CDR3aa: ASSYTGARLAGTQY

j_gene: TRBJ2-7
v_gene: TRBV7-2
CDR3aa: ASGLTSGPYEQY

j_gene: TRBJ2-5
v_gene: TRBV5-5
CDR3aa: ASSTGLAGGAGVTQY

j_gene: .
v_gene: TRBV27
CDR3aa: ASRPTGTAYEQY

j_gene: TRBJ1-1
v_gene: TRBV7-8
CDR3aa: ASIPRGAGGIGEAF

j_gene: TRBJ2-7
v_gene: TRBV10-3
CDR3aa: AISEADIYEQY

j_gene: TRBJ2-3
v_gene: TRBV5-1
CDR3aa: ASGEGLAGEDTQY

j_gene: TRBJ2-1
v_gene: TRBV4-3
CDR3aa: ASSQDRVRDEQF

j_gene: TRBJ1-1
v_gene: TRBV29-1
CDR3aa: SVVGAATGTEAF

j_gene: TRBJ2-5
v_gene: TRBV7-2
CDR3aa: ASSLVLAGETQY